This TCR beta chain was captured in a study of Graves' ophthalmopathy and Graves' hyperthyroidism. A few counts support this clonotype. The V gene's germline CDR1 is SGHVT and CDR2 SQSDAQ. This CDR3 contains 14 residues. The ends were cut back, 4 bases at V and 2 bases at J, with 10 bases in the middle. Patients were left out if they had other autoimmune diseases, uncontrolled infections, pregnancy or lactation. Amplifying from RNA transcripts, the study obtained TCR beta CDR3 regions. Following a first-round RT-PCR that used HTBI primers, a second-round multiplex PCR was carried out. TCRdb reanalysed the multiplex PCR reads using MiXCR and keeps one entry per CDR3 protein. Here the sample spans around 600,000 distinct CDR3 sequences, roughly 41% being singletons.

The TCR sequence derives from an adult man with Graves' ophthalmopathy. The chain uses TRBV7-4 and TRBJ2-3; either TRBD1 or TRBD2 may supply D (6 bases each). What was sequenced was peripheral blood. CDR3 in amino acids: CASSSEGVTDTQYF. CDR3 nucleotides: TGTGCCAGCAGCTCGGAGGGGGTCACAGATACGCAGTATTTT. Full variable domain (outside the CDR3, taken from reference TRBV7-4 and TRBJ2-3): GAGVSQSPRYKVAKRGRDVALRCDSISGHVTLYWYRQTLGQGSEVLTYSQSDAQRDKSGRPSGRFSAERPERSVSTLKIQRTEQGDSAVYLCASSSEGVTDTQYFGPGTRLTVL.